The 24 T cell receptor beta chains below come from one sample, sequenced in a study of T cells expressing NK-cell markers. For each CDR3 protein, TCRdb gives one entry from its re-call of the 5' RACE reads, without DNA. The sample table sets out about 180,000 distinct CDR3 sequences. Sequences were obtained from blood T cells: a sorted CD56 or NKG2C T cell subset, CD4+ or CD8+ T cells, or bulk PBMC T cells (not recorded which). The receptors shown here come from a man aged 18 to 69 in good health.

The chain couples TRBV13 to TRBJ2-3; TCRdb's D gene call, TRBD1, goes unchecked for lack of DNA. Per germline, CDR1 PRHDT and CDR2 FYEKMQ (reference sequence). There are 16 residues in the CDR3. CDR3 sequence: CASSLTGGPPTDTQYF. The full variable domain, completed using reference TRBV13 and TRBJ2-3, is AAGVIQSPRHLIKEKRETATLKCYPIPRHDTVYWYQQGPGQDPQFLISFYEKMQSDKGSIPDRFSAQQFSDYHSELNMSSLELGDSALYFCASSLTGGPPTDTQYFGPGTRLTVL.

The V gene is TRBV6-1, the J gene TRBJ2-7. Germline loops: CDR1 MNHNS, CDR2 SASEGT. The CDR3 totals 13 residues. CDR3 amino acids: CASSEIRTHEQYF.

This chain connects TRBV10-3 to TRBJ2-7; TCRdb calls TRBD1, which cannot be checked without DNA. This CDR3 comprises 13 residues. The germline gives CDR1 ENHRY, CDR2 SYGVKD. This CDR3 is CAVDDRGRNEQYF.

The rearrangement uses TRBV9 and TRBJ2-3; there is no DNA to check the TCRdb D call of TRBD1. Germline V gives CDR1 SGDLS, CDR2 YYNGEE. The CDR3 runs to 19 residues. CDR3 loop: CASSPPPTTPGQWTDTQYF.

The chain is built from TRBV11-3 and TRBJ1-1. The length of the CDR3 is 13 residues. The germline CDR1 and CDR2 sequences are SGHNT and YENEEA. The chain's CDR3 is CASSLTSYTEAFF.

The chain has TRBV7-8 and TRBJ2-3; without DNA, the TCRdb call of TRBD1 cannot be checked. Germline V gene sequence: CDR1 SGHVS, CDR2 FQNEAQ. The CDR3 is 16 amino acids. The CDR3 sequence is CASSSPRRESTDTQYF.

The chain combines TRBV6-1 with TRBJ2-1. The CDR3 has 12 residues. Germline CDR1 is MNHNS and CDR2 is SASEGT. The CDR3 sequence is CASSGNYNEQFF.

CDR3 sequence: CASSEFWDKDGRREQYF. The chain joins TRBV2 to TRBJ2-7; TCRdb indicates TRBD1, and absent DNA this call remains unverified. Per germline, CDR1 SNHLY and CDR2 FYNNEI. CDR3 size: 17 residues.

This chain joins TRBV27 and TRBJ2-1; TCRdb lists TRBD2, though no DNA is available to test this call. Looked up from germline, CDR1 is MNHEY and CDR2 is SMNVEV (reference sequence). This CDR3 spans 16 amino acids. The CDR3 here is CASSLTGPSLYNEQFF.

CDR3 amino acids: CASSQGRTQGQRETQYF. The J gene is TRBJ2-5, the V gene TRBV3-1; TCRdb gives TRBD1 as the D gene, but with no DNA this cannot be confirmed. The CDR3 runs to 17 residues. Germline CDR1 LGHDT, CDR2 YNNKEL (reference sequence).

This CDR3 is CASSGRARPKYEQFF. The chain joins TRBV9 to TRBJ2-1; TCRdb reports TRBD1, a call that lacks DNA to check it against. The CDR3 runs 15 residues. The germline gives CDR1 SGDLS, CDR2 YYNGEE.

The rearrangement links TRBV7-8 to TRBJ2-7; TCRdb outputs TRBD1, but without DNA this stays unchecked. Per germline, CDR1 SGHVS and CDR2 FQNEAQ. The CDR3 length is 15 residues. This chain's CDR3 is CASSRSGGAPYEQYF.

The chain employs TRBV3-1 and TRBJ1-2. The CDR3 loop spans 15 amino acids. CDR1 and CDR2 from the germline V gene are LGHDT and YNNKEL (reference sequence). The CDR3 loop is CASSQGLELLYGYTF.

The chain carries TRBV11-2 and TRBJ2-5; lacking DNA, the TRBD2 call made by TCRdb goes unchecked. CDR1 and CDR2 (germline): SGHAT, FQNNGV. This CDR3 comprises 15 residues. CDR3 sequence reads: CASSPTRGTTETQYF.

The rearrangement joins TRBV12-3 or TRBV12-4 to TRBJ2-3; as DNA is missing, the TRBD1 call by TCRdb cannot be tested. There are 12 residues in the CDR3. The CDR3 reads CASSFPVDTQYF.

The V gene is TRBV12-3 or TRBV12-4, the J gene TRBJ2-3; TCRdb calls TRBD2, which cannot be checked without DNA. The length of the CDR3 is 19 residues. The CDR3 here is CASSSPGTSGVDFTDTQYF.

The V and J genes are TRBV19 and TRBJ2-2. The CDR3 contains 16 residues. CDR1 is LNHDA, CDR2 SQIVND, per germline (reference sequence). The CDR3: CASSTATETNTGELFF. The full variable domain, rest sourced from reference TRBV19 and TRBJ2-2, is DGGITQSPKYLFRKEGQNVTLSCEQNLNHDAMYWYRQDPGQGLRLIYYSQIVNDFQKGDIAEGYSVSREKKESFPLTVTSAQKNPTAFYLCASSTATETNTGELFFGEGSRLTVL.

The chain has TRBV18 and TRBJ2-1; TCRdb selects TRBD1, and the lack of DNA leaves this call unchecked. From germline, CDR1 is KGHSH and CDR2 LQKENI. This CDR3 has 18 residues. The CDR3 region is CASSPFFSAGTEYNEQFF.

The chain joins TRBV7-3 to TRBJ2-5; the D call of TRBD2 rests on TCRdb alone, since no DNA is present to check it. Germline values: CDR1 SGHTA, CDR2 FQGTGA. The CDR3 is 16 residues long. CDR3 in amino acids: CASSAGTSGSQETQYF.

The chain couples TRBV30 to TRBJ2-1; TCRdb calls TRBD1, which cannot be checked without DNA. CDR1 and CDR2 from the germline V gene are GTSNPN and SVGIG (reference sequence). The CDR3 covers 13 residues. This chain's CDR3 is CAWTDRDYNEQFF.

The chain joins TRBV5-6 to TRBJ2-1; TCRdb calls TRBD1, which cannot be checked without DNA. This CDR3 region has 16 residues. Germline assignment: CDR1 SGHDT and CDR2 YYEEEE. The CDR3 sequence: CASSIKTGGPYNEQFF.

The gene calls are TRBV29-1 and TRBJ2-7; there is no DNA to check the TCRdb D call of TRBD2. This CDR3 has 16 residues. The germline CDR1 and CDR2 sequences are SQVTM and ANQGSEA. The CDR3 spells CSVEDPISGSSYEQYF.

J is TRBJ2-2 and V is TRBV27; TCRdb designates TRBD2, a call that cannot be tested without DNA. The CDR3 sequence is 16 residues long. Germline CDR1 and CDR2: MNHEY and SMNVEV (reference sequence). This CDR3 reads CASSLLGPGNTGELFF.

This chain connects TRBV20-1 to TRBJ2-1; the D gene TCRdb calls, TRBD1, cannot be checked with no DNA. The germline gives CDR1 DFQATT, CDR2 SNEGSKA (reference sequence). This CDR3 spans 15 amino acids. The CDR3 spells CSAPRGDFTYNEQFF.